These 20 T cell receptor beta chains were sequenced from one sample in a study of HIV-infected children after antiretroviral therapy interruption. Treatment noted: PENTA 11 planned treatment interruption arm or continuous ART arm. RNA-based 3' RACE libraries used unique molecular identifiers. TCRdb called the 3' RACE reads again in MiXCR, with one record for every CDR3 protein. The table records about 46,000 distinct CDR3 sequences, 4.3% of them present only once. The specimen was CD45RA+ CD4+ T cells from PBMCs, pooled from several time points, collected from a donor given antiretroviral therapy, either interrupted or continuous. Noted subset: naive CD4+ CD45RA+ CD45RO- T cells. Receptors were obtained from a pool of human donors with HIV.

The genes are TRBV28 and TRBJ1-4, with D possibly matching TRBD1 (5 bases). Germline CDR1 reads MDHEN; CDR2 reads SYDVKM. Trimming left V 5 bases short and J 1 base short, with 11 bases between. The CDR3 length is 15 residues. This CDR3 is CASSPPGLTNEKLFF. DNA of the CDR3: TGTGCCAGCAGTCCACCGGGGCTAACTAATGAAAAACTGTTTTTT.

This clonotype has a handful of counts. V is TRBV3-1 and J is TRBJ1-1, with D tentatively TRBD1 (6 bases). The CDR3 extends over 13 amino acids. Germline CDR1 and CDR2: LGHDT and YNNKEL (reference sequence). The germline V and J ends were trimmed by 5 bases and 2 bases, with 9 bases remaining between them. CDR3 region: CASSGQPNTEAFF. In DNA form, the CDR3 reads TGTGCCAGCAGCGGACAGCCCAACACTGAAGCTTTCTTT.

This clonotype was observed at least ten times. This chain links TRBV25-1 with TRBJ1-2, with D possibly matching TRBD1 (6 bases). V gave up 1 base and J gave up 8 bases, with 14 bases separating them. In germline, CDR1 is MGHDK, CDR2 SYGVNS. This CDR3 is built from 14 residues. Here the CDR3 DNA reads TGTGCCAGCAGTGAATTGGGAGGGGGGGTCGGCTACACCTTC. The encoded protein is CASSELGGGVGYTF.

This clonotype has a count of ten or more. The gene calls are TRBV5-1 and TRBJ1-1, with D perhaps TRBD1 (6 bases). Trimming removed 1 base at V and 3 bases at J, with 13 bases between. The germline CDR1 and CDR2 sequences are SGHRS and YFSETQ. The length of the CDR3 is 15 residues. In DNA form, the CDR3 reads TGCGCCAGCAGCTTGATGGGGGGCAGGGACACTGAAGCTTTCTTT. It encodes CASSLMGGRDTEAFF.

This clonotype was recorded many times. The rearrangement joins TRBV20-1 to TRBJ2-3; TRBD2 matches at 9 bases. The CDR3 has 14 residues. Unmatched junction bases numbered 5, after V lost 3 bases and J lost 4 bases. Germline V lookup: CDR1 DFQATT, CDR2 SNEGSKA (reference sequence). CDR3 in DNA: TGCAGTGCTAGGAAACTAGCGGGCGCAGATACGCAGTATTTT. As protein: CSARKLAGADTQYF.

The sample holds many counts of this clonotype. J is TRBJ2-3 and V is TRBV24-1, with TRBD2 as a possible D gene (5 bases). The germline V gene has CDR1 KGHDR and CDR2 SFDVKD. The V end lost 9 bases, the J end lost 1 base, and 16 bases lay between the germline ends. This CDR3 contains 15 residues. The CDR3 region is CATPTRARGTDTQYF. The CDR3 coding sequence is TGTGCCACCCCTACTCGGGCGAGGGGCACAGATACGCAGTATTTT.

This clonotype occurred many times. CDR3 bases: TGTGCCAGCAGGGTCACAGCCACCGGGGAGCTGTTTTTT. The encoded protein is CASRVTATGELFF. This rearrangement joins TRBV2 to TRBJ2-2; no reliable D call. The CDR3 has 13 amino acids. The V end was cut by 6 bases, the J end by 4 bases, with 9 bases between. CDR1 and CDR2 from the germline V gene are SNHLY and FYNNEI.

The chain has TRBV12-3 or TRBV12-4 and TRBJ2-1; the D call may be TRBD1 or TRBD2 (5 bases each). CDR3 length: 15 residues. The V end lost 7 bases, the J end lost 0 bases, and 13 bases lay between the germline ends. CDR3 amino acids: CASTLPGSSYNEQFF. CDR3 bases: TGTGCCAGCACCCTTCCAGGGAGCTCCTACAATGAGCAGTTCTTC.

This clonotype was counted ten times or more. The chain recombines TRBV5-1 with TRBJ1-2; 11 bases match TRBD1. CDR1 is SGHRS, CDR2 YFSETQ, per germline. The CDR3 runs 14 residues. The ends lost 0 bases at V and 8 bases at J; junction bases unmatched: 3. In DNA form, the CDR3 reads TGCGCCAGCAGCTTGGGGACAGGGGGCCGCGGCTACACCTTC. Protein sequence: CASSLGTGGRGYTF.

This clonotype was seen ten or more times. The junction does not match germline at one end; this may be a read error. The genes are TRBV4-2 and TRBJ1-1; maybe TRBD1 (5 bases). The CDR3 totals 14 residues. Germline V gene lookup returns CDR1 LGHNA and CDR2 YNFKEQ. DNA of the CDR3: TGTGCCAGCACCCAAGGGGTAGCGGGCACTGAAGCTTTCTTT. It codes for CASTQGVAGTEAFF.

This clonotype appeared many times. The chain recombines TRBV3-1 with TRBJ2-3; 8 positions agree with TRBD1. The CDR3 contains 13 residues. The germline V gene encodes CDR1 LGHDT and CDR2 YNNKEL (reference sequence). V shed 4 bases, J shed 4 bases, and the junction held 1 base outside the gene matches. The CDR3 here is CASSPTGADTQYF. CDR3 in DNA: TGTGCCAGCAGCCCGACAGGGGCAGATACGCAGTATTTT.

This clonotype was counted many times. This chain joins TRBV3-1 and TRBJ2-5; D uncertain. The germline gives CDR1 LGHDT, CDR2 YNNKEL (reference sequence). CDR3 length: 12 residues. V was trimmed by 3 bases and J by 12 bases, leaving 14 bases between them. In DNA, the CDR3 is TGTGCCAGCAGCCATTCCCCCATTGAGAAGTACTTC. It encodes CASSHSPIEKYF.

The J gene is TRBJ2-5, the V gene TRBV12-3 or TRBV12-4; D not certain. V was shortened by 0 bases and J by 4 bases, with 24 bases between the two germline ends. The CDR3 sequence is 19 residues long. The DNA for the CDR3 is TGTGCCAGCAGTTTAGCCCCCAGAGGTAGGCGGCAGTGGGGAGAGACCCAGTACTTC. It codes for CASSLAPRGRRQWGETQYF.

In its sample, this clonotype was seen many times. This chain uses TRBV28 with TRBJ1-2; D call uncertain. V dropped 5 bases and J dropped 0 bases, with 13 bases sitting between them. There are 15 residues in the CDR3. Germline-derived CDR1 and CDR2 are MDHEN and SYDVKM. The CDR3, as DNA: TGTGCCAGCAGTGGAGGCACCTCTACTAACTATGGCTACACCTTC. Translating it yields CASSGGTSTNYGYTF.

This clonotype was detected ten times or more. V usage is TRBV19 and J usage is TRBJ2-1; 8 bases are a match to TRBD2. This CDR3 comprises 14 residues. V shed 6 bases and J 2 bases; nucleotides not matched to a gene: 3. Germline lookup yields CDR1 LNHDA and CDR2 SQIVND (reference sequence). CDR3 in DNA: TGTGCCAGTAGCCTTAGCGGGGCCTACAATGAGCAGTTCTTC. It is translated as CASSLSGAYNEQFF.

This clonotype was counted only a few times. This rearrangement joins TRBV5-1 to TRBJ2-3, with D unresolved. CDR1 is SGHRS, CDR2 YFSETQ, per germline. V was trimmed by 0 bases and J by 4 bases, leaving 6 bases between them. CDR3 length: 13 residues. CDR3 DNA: TGCGCCAGCAGCTTGGGTCCTGCAGATACGCAGTATTTT. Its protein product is CASSLGPADTQYF.

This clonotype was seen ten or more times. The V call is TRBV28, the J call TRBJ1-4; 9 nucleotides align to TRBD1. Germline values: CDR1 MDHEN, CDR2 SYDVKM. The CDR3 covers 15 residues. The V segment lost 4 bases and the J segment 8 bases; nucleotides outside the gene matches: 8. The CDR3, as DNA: TGTGCCAGCAGTTCCAACAGGGGGCCGAGAGAAAAACTGTTTTTT. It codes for CASSSNRGPREKLFF. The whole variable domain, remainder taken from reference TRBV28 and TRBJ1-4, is DVKVTQSSRYLVKRTGEKVFLECVQDMDHENMFWYRQDPGLGLRLIYFSYDVKMKEKGDIPEGYSVSREKKERFSLILESASTNQTSMYLCASSSNRGPREKLFFGSGTQLSVL.

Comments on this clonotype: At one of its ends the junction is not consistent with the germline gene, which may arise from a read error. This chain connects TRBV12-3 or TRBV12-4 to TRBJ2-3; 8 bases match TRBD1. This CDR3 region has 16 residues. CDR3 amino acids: CASSLTTGGLTDSQYF. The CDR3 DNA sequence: TGTGCCAGCAGTTTAACTACAGGGGGACTCACAGATTCGCAGTATTTT.

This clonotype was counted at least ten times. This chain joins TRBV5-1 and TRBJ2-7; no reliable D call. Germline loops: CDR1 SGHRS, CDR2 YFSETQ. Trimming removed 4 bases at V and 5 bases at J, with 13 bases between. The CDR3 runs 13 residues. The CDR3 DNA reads TGCGCCAGCAGCAATCCCGGTCCCGACGAGCAGTACTTC. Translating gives CASSNPGPDEQYF.

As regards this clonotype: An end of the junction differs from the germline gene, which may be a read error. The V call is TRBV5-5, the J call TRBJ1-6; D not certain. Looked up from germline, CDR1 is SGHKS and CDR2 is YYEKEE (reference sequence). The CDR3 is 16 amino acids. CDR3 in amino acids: CASSPYAVEYNSSLHF. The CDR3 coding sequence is TGTGCCAGCAGCCCCTACGCAGTCGAGTATAATTCATCCCTCCACTTT.